This T cell receptor beta chain was obtained from a study of cytomegalovirus exposure and HLA in healthy donors. Whole-study results and caveats: Association of 17,000 or so TCR beta sequences with HLA alleles was found at 0.05 false discovery rate in a later analysis. The authors enumerated some 170 TCR beta chains as linked to cytomegalovirus.

It was with 60 Vbeta and 13 Jbeta primers that the PCR ran. Clones were read by immunoSEQ multiplex PCR, and TCRdb kept only the in-frame ones, dropping some. The sample includes about 200,000 clones, about 80% of them seen just once. As for this clone: The antigen remains undetermined.

The V gene lost 6 bases and the J gene lost 7 bases, with 15 bases spanning the gap. Germline CDR1 reads SNHLY; CDR2 reads FYNNEI. CDR3 size: 14 residues. The V gene is TRBV2, the J gene TRBJ1-4; no reliable D call. The TCR comes from a woman aged 40 to 50 in good health and CMV-seronegative. Sequencing used PBMCs. CDR3 nucleotides: TGTGCCAGCAGCCCCACCTCGGTCGGTGAAAAACTGTTTTTT. Its protein is CASSPTSVGEKLFF.